These 17 T cell receptor beta chains were all obtained from the same sample, sequenced in a study of blood T cell repertoires in COVID-19. The table came from immunoSEQ multiplex PCR; TCRdb's copy has only in-frame clones and leaves some out. This table holds about 160,000 clones, 82% found once. The sequencing sample was made of peripheral blood. The source of these receptors is a woman aged 40-49 years with COVID-19, enrolled during active disease.

The V call is TRBV19, the J call TRBJ1-4, with no clear D. CDR3 size: 15 residues. Germline CDR1 reads LNHDA; CDR2 reads SQIVND (reference sequence). Trimming removed 4 bases at V and 3 bases at J, with 12 bases between. Here the CDR3 reads CASSRETRPNEKLFF. CDR3 sequence (DNA): TGTGCCAGTAGTAGAGAGACACGCCCTAATGAAAAACTGTTTTTT.

V and J are TRBV5-1 and TRBJ2-3; 10 bases fit TRBD2. V gave up 0 bases and J gave up 1 base; unmatched junction bases: 2. This CDR3 contains 16 residues. The germline V gene has CDR1 SGHRS and CDR2 YFSETQ. Here the CDR3 DNA reads TGCGCCAGCAGCTTGGGAGGACTAGCGGGCACAGATACGCAGTATTTT. Encoded protein: CASSLGGLAGTDTQYF.

The chain links TRBV3-1 (or the pseudogene TRBV3-2) to TRBJ2-5; TRBD2 agrees at 14 bases. The V segment lost 4 bases and the J segment 6 bases; nucleotides outside the gene matches: 7. CDR3 length: 16 residues. Germline-derived CDR1 and CDR2 are LGHDT and YNNKEL (reference sequence). The CDR3 is CASSPRTSGGRQTQYF. The DNA of the CDR3 is TGTGCCAGCAGCCCCAGGACTAGCGGGGGGCGACAGACCCAGTACTTC.

This clone was seen just once. The rearrangement uses TRBV28 and TRBJ2-7; 8 bases are a match to TRBD2. Trimming removed 8 bases from V and 0 bases from J; junction bases left unmatched: 3. This CDR3 comprises 13 residues. Germline V CDR1 and CDR2: MDHEN, SYDVKM. CDR3 coding DNA: TGTGCCAGCCTTAGCGGGACCTCCTACGAGCAGTACTTC. It specifies CASLSGTSYEQYF.

The chain couples TRBV7-9 to TRBJ2-1, with a weak D call TRBD2 (6 bases). CDR3 size: 14 residues. Germline CDR1 and CDR2: SEHNR and FQNEAQ (reference sequence). V lost 5 bases and J 7 bases, leaving 15 bases between the germline ends. CDR3 protein: CASSLLEGLNEQFF. The CDR3 DNA is TGTGCCAGCAGCCTCCTAGAGGGACTTAATGAGCAGTTCTTC.

This clone was detected only once. The V gene is TRBV19, the J gene TRBJ1-3; TRBD1 matches 9 bases. The germline V gene has CDR1 LNHDA and CDR2 SQIVND (reference sequence). The V gene end was trimmed by 9 bases and the J gene end by 2 bases; junction bases not matched to a gene: 8. This CDR3 is 15 amino acids long. The CDR3 DNA reads TGTGCCAGCCGACCACAGGGGGCAGCTGGAAACACCATATATTTT. This codes for CASRPQGAAGNTIYF. The complete variable domain, with remaining parts taken from reference TRBV19 and TRBJ1-3, reads DGGITQSPKYLFRKEGQNVTLSCEQNLNHDAMYWYRQDPGQGLRLIYYSQIVNDFQKGDIAEGYSVSREKKESFPLTVTSAQKNPTAFYLCASRPQGAAGNTIYFGEGSWLTVV.

This clone has only one observation. The chain has TRBV5-4 and TRBJ1-2, with D perhaps matching TRBD1 (6 bases). This CDR3 spans 13 amino acids. Trimming stripped 1 base from V and 3 bases from J, with 7 bases between. CDR1 is SGHNT, CDR2 YYREEE, per germline (reference sequence). This chain's CDR3 is CASSLNRDYGYTF. The CDR3 DNA sequence: TGTGCCAGCAGCTTGAACAGGGACTATGGCTACACCTTC.

The genes are TRBV6-6 and TRBJ2-1, with D perhaps matching TRBD2 (6 bases). Per germline, CDR1 MNHNY and CDR2 SVGAGI (reference sequence). Trimming stripped 5 bases from V and 0 bases from J, with 17 bases between. This CDR3 comprises 17 residues. Here the CDR3 DNA reads TGTGCCAGCAGTCGACCGGGACTTCCGAGCTCCTACAATGAGCAGTTCTTC. Protein: CASSRPGLPSSYNEQFF.

The J gene is TRBJ2-2, the V gene TRBV28, with 9 bases fitting TRBD2. In germline, CDR1 is MDHEN, CDR2 SYDVKM. V dropped 7 bases and J dropped 4; count of bases not matched to a gene: 7. This CDR3 has 15 amino acids. The CDR3 nucleotides read TGTGCCAGCACTTCCTTAGCGGGGGTCACCGGGGAGCTGTTTTTT. It specifies CASTSLAGVTGELFF. Full variable domain (remainder filled in from reference TRBV28 and TRBJ2-2): DVKVTQSSRYLVKRTGEKVFLECVQDMDHENMFWYRQDPGLGLRLIYFSYDVKMKEKGDIPEGYSVSREKKERFSLILESASTNQTSMYLCASTSLAGVTGELFFGEGSRLTVL.

The chain employs TRBV7-6 and TRBJ2-7; a possible D gene is TRBD1 (5 bases). The V gene's germline CDR1 is SGHVS and CDR2 FNYEAQ. The CDR3 is 15 amino acids. V lost 1 base and J lost 6, with 16 bases in between. CDR3 region: CASSLVGQGYGEQYF. As DNA, the CDR3 is TGTGCCAGCAGCTTAGTAGGCCAGGGTTACGGCGAGCAGTACTTC.

The sample holds many counts of this clone. The chain employs TRBV2 and TRBJ1-2; D not resolved. The CDR3 contains 12 residues. Trimming took 3 bases from V and 2 from J, leaving 4 bases between them. Germline CDR1 is SNHLY and CDR2 is FYNNEI. The CDR3 nucleotides read TGTGCCAGCAGTGACAGAAACTATGGCTACACCTTC. This gives the protein CASSDRNYGYTF.

The rearrangement uses TRBV7-3 and TRBJ1-2, with D maybe TRBD1 (5 bases). Germline lookup yields CDR1 SGHTA and CDR2 FQGTGA. The CDR3 has 13 residues. V dropped 3 bases and J dropped 2 bases, with 7 bases sitting between them. The CDR3 here is CASSLEGNYGYTF. The CDR3, as DNA: TGTGCCAGCAGCTTGGAGGGGAACTATGGCTACACCTTC.

The chain has TRBV30 and TRBJ1-3; D unresolved. The CDR3 extends over 14 amino acids. V gave up 5 bases and J gave up 2 bases, with 13 bases separating them. Germline V gives CDR1 GTSNPN, CDR2 SVGIG (reference sequence). The CDR3 protein is CAWRNELPGNTIYF. CDR3 DNA sequence: TGTGCCTGGCGTAACGAACTACCTGGAAACACCATATATTTT.

A single count supports this clone. The chain joins TRBV29-1 to TRBJ1-2; D remains ambiguous. The CDR3 is 9 amino acids. Trimming stripped 7 bases from V and 6 bases from J, with 6 bases between. CDR1 and CDR2 (germline): SQVTM, ANQGSEA. In DNA form, the CDR3 reads TGCAGCGCCTCTGATGGCTACACCTTC. Translation: CSASDGYTF.

The chain recombines TRBV29-1 with TRBJ2-1, with D possibly TRBD1 on 6 matching bases. Trimming pared 4 bases from V and 1 base from J, leaving 14 bases between. Germline V gene data show CDR1 as SQVTM and CDR2 as ANQGSEA. This CDR3 contains 15 residues. The CDR3 DNA sequence: TGCAGCGTTGTAACGGACAGAAAGTCCTACAATGAGCAGTTCTTC. This gives the protein CSVVTDRKSYNEQFF.

The chain joins TRBV30 to TRBJ1-5; 7 positions agree with TRBD1. The CDR3 is 13 residues long. Germline V gene data show CDR1 as GTSNPN and CDR2 as SVGIG (reference sequence). V shed 5 bases and J 3 bases; nucleotides not matched to a gene: 4. CDR3 sequence reads: CAWEGQHNQPQHF. The CDR3 DNA is TGTGCCTGGGAGGGACAGCACAATCAGCCCCAGCATTTT. The whole variable domain, filled in from reference TRBV30 and TRBJ1-5, reads SQTIHQWPATLVQPVGSPLSLECTVEGTSNPNLYWYRQAAGRGLQLLFYSVGIGQISSEVPQNLSASRPQDRQFILSSKKLLLSDSGFYLCAWEGQHNQPQHFGDGTRLSIL.

The chain links TRBV27 to TRBJ1-1; D may be TRBD1 (5 bases). The CDR3 is made up of 15 amino acids. Germline V CDR1 and CDR2: MNHEY, SMNVEV (reference sequence). V lost 3 bases, J lost 10 bases, and 21 bases lay in between. CDR3 loop: CASSFGGGRLSGAFF. CDR3 DNA: TGTGCCAGCAGTTTCGGGGGAGGGAGACTGAGTGGAGCTTTCTTT.